The clone carrying this T cell receptor (beta chain) was observed a single time. Its antigen is as yet unknown. These data belong to a study of T cells in localized non-small cell lung cancer. Study-level results: In uninvolved adjacent lung, T cell clonality reached its highest value, exceeding tumor. Detection in adjacent lung was observed for a median around 50 of the top 100 tumor clones.

The protocol was immunoSEQ multiplex PCR, while the TCRdb copy is restricted to in-frame clones and leaves out a portion. The data show approximately 140,000 clones, approximately 88% seen once. The CDR3 sequence is 14 residues long. With 3 bases clipped from V and 5 bases from J, the junction kept 6 bases outside the gene matches. Germline CDR1 and CDR2: LNHDA and SQIVND (reference sequence). Sequencing used peripheral blood, obtained before any cancer treatment. This sequence was found in a female donor over 55 with stage I lung adenocarcinoma. The genes are TRBV19 and TRBJ1-2; 7 positions agree with TRBD1. The CDR3: CASSIGTVEYGYTF. In DNA form, the CDR3 reads TGTGCCAGTAGTATTGGGACAGTGGAATATGGCTACACCTTC.